Below, 16 T cell receptor beta chains from the same sample are listed, as sequenced in a study of shared clonotypes between healthy human individuals. As defined, naive CD8 cells were CD45RO-negative and positively selected for CCR7, with terminally differentiated effector memory CD45RA+ cells excluded. The method was immunoSEQ multiplex PCR; TCRdb's version includes in-frame clones alone and lacks a portion of them. The sample shows about 700,000 clones, under 95% of them seen only once. The sample comprised naive CD8+ T cells sorted from blood. These receptors were collected from a man aged 30-40 years in good health.

A word on this clone: This likely reflects a read error, since a far larger clone is one base away. The rearrangement uses TRBV2 and TRBJ2-1, with TRBD2 matching over 7 bases. The CDR3 extends over 15 amino acids. V shed 2 bases, J shed 0 bases, and the junction held 1 base outside the gene matches. Per germline, CDR1 SNHLY and CDR2 FYNNEI. The CDR3 region has the DNA TGTGCCAGCAGTGAACTAGCGGCCTCCTACAATGAGCAGTTCTTC. Amino acid sequence: CASSELAASYNEQFF.

The chain joins TRBV5-1 to TRBJ2-3; TRBD1 or TRBD2 may be the D gene (5 bases each). The CDR3 loop spans 19 amino acids. In germline, CDR1 is SGHRS, CDR2 YFSETQ. V lost 2 bases and J 0 bases, leaving 22 bases between the germline ends. This chain's CDR3 is CASSFVPGSPGLSTDTQYF. The CDR3 DNA reads TGCGCCAGCAGCTTTGTACCGGGGTCCCCAGGGCTTAGCACAGATACGCAGTATTTT. The full variable domain, completed using reference TRBV5-1 and TRBJ2-3, is KAGVTQTPRYLIKTRGQQVTLSCSPISGHRSVSWYQQTPGQGLQFLFEYFSETQRNKGNFPGRFSGRQFSNSRSEMNVSTLELGDSALYLCASSFVPGSPGLSTDTQYFGPGTRLTVL.

This clone has more than one count but fewer than ten. The chain combines TRBV28 with TRBJ1-5, with 9 nucleotides matching TRBD1. Germline V gene sequence: CDR1 MDHEN, CDR2 SYDVKM. Trimming took 8 bases from V and 4 from J; bases not matched to a gene: 9. This CDR3 region has 15 residues. CDR3 nucleotides: TGTGCCAGCCGACAGGGGGAAGGGGGAAATCAGCCCCAGCATTTT. It encodes CASRQGEGGNQPQHF.

The rearrangement uses TRBV28 and TRBJ1-2; D is undetermined. Trimming cost V 6 bases and J 5 bases, with 13 bases left between them. Germline V lookup: CDR1 MDHEN, CDR2 SYDVKM. The CDR3 consists of 13 residues. CDR3 nucleotide sequence: TGTGCCAGCAGGGAGGAGAACTCTTATGGCTACACCTTC. Its protein is CASREENSYGYTF.

The chain combines TRBV4-3 with TRBJ2-7, with D maybe TRBD1 (6 bases). Germline CDR1 and CDR2: LGHNA and YSLEER. The CDR3 has 15 amino acids. Trimming stripped 0 bases from V and 4 bases from J, with 13 bases between. The CDR3 loop reads CASSQERTDLYEQYF. CDR3 DNA sequence: TGCGCCAGCAGCCAAGAACGGACAGACCTGTACGAGCAGTACTTC.

The chain couples TRBV4-3 to TRBJ1-2; TRBD1 matches at 7 bases. Germline V gene lookup returns CDR1 LGHNA and CDR2 YSLEER. The V segment lost 3 bases and the J segment 4 bases; nucleotides outside the gene matches: 11. The CDR3 is 16 amino acids. The CDR3 DNA reads TGCGCCAGCAGCCAGTCAGCCGGTAGGACAGGCTATGGCTACACCTTC. This codes for CASSQSAGRTGYGYTF.

The gene calls are TRBV9 and TRBJ2-1; 9 bases align to TRBD1. This CDR3 comprises 16 residues. CDR1 is SGDLS and CDR2 is YYNGEE in the germline V gene. The junction had 5 bases not matched to a gene; V was cut back by 4 bases and J by 0 bases. The CDR3: CASSPPTGGSYNEQFF. DNA of the CDR3: TGTGCCAGCAGCCCTCCGACAGGGGGCTCCTACAATGAGCAGTTCTTC.

The V and J genes are TRBV7-9 and TRBJ2-7, with a weak D call TRBD2 (6 bases). The CDR3 covers 12 residues. V was pared by 10 bases and J by 0 bases, with 10 bases between. The germline V gene encodes CDR1 SEHNR and CDR2 FQNEAQ (reference sequence). The CDR3, as DNA: TGTGCCACCGCTAGCGACTCCTACGAGCAGTACTTC. It yields the protein CATASDSYEQYF.

The gene calls are TRBV27 and TRBJ1-1; D is uncertain. CDR3 size: 14 residues. V lost 2 bases to trimming and J lost 3 bases, with 10 bases between them. The germline CDR1 and CDR2 sequences are MNHEY and SMNVEV (reference sequence). The CDR3 spells CASSLVRRDTEAFF. In DNA form, the CDR3 reads TGTGCCAGCAGTTTAGTAAGGAGGGACACTGAAGCTTTCTTT.

The V call is TRBV7-8, the J call TRBJ2-1; no definite D call. CDR1 SGHVS and CDR2 FQNEAQ come from the germline V gene. This CDR3 spans 15 amino acids. Trimming removed 0 bases from V and 6 bases from J, with 12 bases in between. The CDR3 protein is CASSLAFMASNEQFF. In DNA form, the CDR3 reads TGTGCCAGCAGCTTAGCCTTCATGGCCAGCAATGAGCAGTTCTTC.

CDR3 sequence reads: CASSRVAGMYNEQFF. The CDR3 DNA reads TGCGCCAGCAGCCGAGTAGCGGGAATGTACAATGAGCAGTTCTTC. The chain links TRBV4-1 to TRBJ2-1, with TRBD2 identical over 8 bases. Unmatched junction bases numbered 6, after V lost 4 bases and J lost 4 bases. This CDR3 is built from 15 residues. The germline V gene has CDR1 MGHRA and CDR2 YSYEKL.

The V call is TRBV7-9, the J call TRBJ1-1; 7 bases align to TRBD1. The CDR3 runs 15 residues. Germline V CDR1 and CDR2: SEHNR, FQNEAQ (reference sequence). The V and J ends lost 3 bases and 1 base, in that order; junction bases with no gene match: 5. The DNA for the CDR3 is TGTGCCAGCAGCTTTAAACAGGGGTCGAACACTGAAGCTTTCTTT. This encodes CASSFKQGSNTEAFF.

This clone was seen once. The CDR3: CASSPASGTEAFF. Here the CDR3 DNA reads TGTGCCAGCAGCCCAGCGAGCGGCACTGAAGCTTTCTTT. The V and J genes are TRBV27 and TRBJ1-1; D is unclear. The CDR3 runs 13 residues. Looked up from germline, CDR1 is MNHEY and CDR2 is SMNVEV (reference sequence). Between the trimmed V and J ends, which lost 6 bases and 4 bases, there was a span of 12 bases.

There are a few counts of this clone. The rearrangement links TRBV2 to TRBJ1-4, with 7 bases lining up with TRBD1. This CDR3 comprises 14 residues. Germline V lookup: CDR1 SNHLY, CDR2 FYNNEI. Germline trimming cut 7 bases from V and 8 bases from J; bases unmatched to any gene: 10. The CDR3 loop is CASTPRGPREKLFF. In DNA, the CDR3 is TGTGCCAGCACCCCGAGGGGGCCGCGGGAAAAACTGTTTTTT.

This clone occurred once. The chain couples TRBV7-7 to TRBJ2-5; 10 bases fit TRBD1. Germline V gene data show CDR1 as SSHAT and CDR2 as FNYEAQ (reference sequence). The junction had 9 bases not matched to a gene; V was cut back by 4 bases and J by 4 bases. There are 16 residues in the CDR3. The CDR3 spells CASSWGQGFGGETQYF. The CDR3 nucleotides are TGTGCCAGCAGCTGGGGACAGGGGTTTGGGGGAGAGACCCAGTACTTC. Supplemented by reference TRBV7-7 and TRBJ2-5, the full variable domain reads GAGVSQSPRYKVTKRGQDVTLRCDPISSHATLYWYQQALGQGPEFLTYFNYEAQPDKSGLPSDRFSAERPEGSISTLTIQRTEQRDSAMYRCASSWGQGFGGETQYFGPGTRLLVL.

The CDR3 bases are TGCGCCAGCAGCTTGAGCCTGGGACAGGGGGGATACAATGAGCAGTTCTTC. The encoded protein is CASSLSLGQGGYNEQFF. This chain joins TRBV5-1 and TRBJ2-1; 11 positions match TRBD1. J gave up 4 bases and V 1 base, and 7 bases lay outside the gene matches. The germline CDR1 and CDR2 sequences are SGHRS and YFSETQ. The CDR3 totals 17 residues.